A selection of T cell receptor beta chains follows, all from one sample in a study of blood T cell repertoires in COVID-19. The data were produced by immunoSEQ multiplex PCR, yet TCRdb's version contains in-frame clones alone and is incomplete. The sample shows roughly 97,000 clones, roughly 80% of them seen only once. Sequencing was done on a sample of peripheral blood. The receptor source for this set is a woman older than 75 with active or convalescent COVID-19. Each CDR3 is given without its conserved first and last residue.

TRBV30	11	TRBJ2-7	AWKPLAGGLRY
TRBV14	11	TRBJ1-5	ASSQDMRQPQH
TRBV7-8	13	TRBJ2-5	ASSSDRGRQETQY
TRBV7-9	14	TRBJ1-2	ASSLASGGSLYGYT
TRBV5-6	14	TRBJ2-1	ASSPTSGSTYNEQF
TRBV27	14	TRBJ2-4	ASSLGGALSKNIQY
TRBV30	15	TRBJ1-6	ACVAGQISSYNSPLH
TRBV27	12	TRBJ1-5	ASGVRDNNQPQH
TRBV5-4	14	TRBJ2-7	ASSSDPGKGSYEQY
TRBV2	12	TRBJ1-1	ASSRDRMNTEAF
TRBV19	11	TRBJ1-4	ASHPGTHEKLF
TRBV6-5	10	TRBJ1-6	ASRWSNSPLH
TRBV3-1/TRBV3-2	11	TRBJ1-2	ASSPVGVDGYT
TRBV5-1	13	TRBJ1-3	ASSLGQGAGNTIY
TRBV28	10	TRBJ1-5	ASSNTNQPQH
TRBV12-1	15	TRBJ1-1	ASSFAMRQGPNTEAF
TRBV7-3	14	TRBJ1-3	ASSAGPGGTGNTIY
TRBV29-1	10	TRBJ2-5	SADRGLETQY
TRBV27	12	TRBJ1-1	ASQNYGGGTEAF
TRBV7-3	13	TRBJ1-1	ASRLQQAGGTEAF
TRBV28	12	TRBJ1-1	ASRYNPLGAEAF
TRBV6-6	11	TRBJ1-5	ASSLQTDQPQH
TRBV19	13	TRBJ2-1	ASSSGEGLYNEQF
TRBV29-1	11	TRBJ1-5	SVGEGKNQPQH
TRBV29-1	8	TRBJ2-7	SVVADEQY
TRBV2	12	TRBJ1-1	ASSEKQMNTEAF
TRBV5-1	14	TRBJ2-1	ASSLSTTVGFNEQF
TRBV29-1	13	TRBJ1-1	SVADRGVMNTEAF
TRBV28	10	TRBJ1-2	NAGADNYGYT
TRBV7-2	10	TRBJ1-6	ASSWGRSPLH
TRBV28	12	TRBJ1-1	ASATGGTNTEAF
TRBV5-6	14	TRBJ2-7	ASSQWGQGSTYEQY
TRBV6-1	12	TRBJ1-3	ASSEAARSNTIY
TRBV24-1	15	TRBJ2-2	ATSVTSGRAWTGELF
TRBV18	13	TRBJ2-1	ASSPSRVSYNEQF
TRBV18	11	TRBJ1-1	ASSPRQGIEAF
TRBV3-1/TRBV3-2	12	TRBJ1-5	ASSHRQSNQPQH
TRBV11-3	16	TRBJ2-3	ASSSRGTSGISTDTQY
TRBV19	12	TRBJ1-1	ASTLWPGGTEAF
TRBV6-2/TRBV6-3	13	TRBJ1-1	ASSEPRDRHREAF
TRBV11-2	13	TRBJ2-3	ASSFTGNPTDTQY
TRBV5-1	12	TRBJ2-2	ASSSLGDTGELF
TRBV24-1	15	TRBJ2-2	ATSDVPGQGNTGELF
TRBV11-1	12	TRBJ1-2	ASSLAGAAYGYT
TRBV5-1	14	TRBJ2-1	ASSLGVRGASDEQF
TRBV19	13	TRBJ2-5	ASSIALDRGETQY
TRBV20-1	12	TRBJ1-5	SASSGGVNQPQH
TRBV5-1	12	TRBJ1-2	ASSLEGDIYGYT
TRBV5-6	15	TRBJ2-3	ASSLRVAGGSTDTQY
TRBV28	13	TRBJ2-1	ASKFLGGSYNEQF
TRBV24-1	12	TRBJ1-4	ATSEGQGNEKLF
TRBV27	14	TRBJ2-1	ASNILGGGRYNEQF
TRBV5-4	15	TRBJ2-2	ASSLATSGRVTGELF
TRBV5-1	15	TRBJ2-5	ASSLGGNTGGRETQY
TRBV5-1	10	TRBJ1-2	ASSPGQSGYT
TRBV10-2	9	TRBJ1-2	ASRGTSGYT
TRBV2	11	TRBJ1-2	ASSIQDNYGYT